These 4 T cell receptor beta chains originate from one sample sequenced in a study of human T cells and chemical hapten exposure (dated by TCRdb to 2020 to 2022). The library came from RACE. Reads for this sample came from a NextSeq 500. TCRdb redid the processing of the public reads, applying fastp at Q25 and MiXCR, and retained in-frame beta chains. Rows are unified per CDR3 protein, each entry keeping the most common DNA and genes. The sample data list 62,000 or so distinct CDR3 sequences, and approximately 10% of these were observed just once. The ten most abundant clones make up approximately 5% of the sample. This sample's time point label indicates: pre-sensitization, week 0. Per the publication, the treatment or condition label means: therapeutic diphenylcyclopropenone sensitization with weekly scalp DPC. The sequencing used whole blood, collected in connection with sensitization to the hapten diphenylcyclopropenone (DPC). The receptors stem from a woman between 45 and 65 years old with alopecia areata. Some clones in this sample may be carry-over from other donors' samples.

In its sample, this clonotype was seen many times. The gene calls are TRBV28 and TRBJ2-7, with 7 bases fitting TRBD1. The germline V gene encodes CDR1 MDHEN and CDR2 SYDVKM. With V trimmed by 4 bases and J by 4 bases, 7 bases remained unmatched. The CDR3 runs to 14 residues. This CDR3 reads CASSSSDRRYEQYF. In DNA, the CDR3 is TGTGCCAGCAGTTCGTCGGACAGGCGGTACGAGCAGTACTTC. Combining the CDR3 with reference TRBV28 and TRBJ2-7 gives the whole variable domain DVKVTQSSRYLVKRTGEKVFLECVQDMDHENMFWYRQDPGLGLRLIYFSYDVKMKEKGDIPEGYSVSREKKERFSLILESASTNQTSMYLCASSSSDRRYEQYFGPGTRLTVT.

The genes are TRBV18 and TRBJ1-6; D gene unclear. The V end lost 3 bases, the J end lost 6 bases, and 9 bases lay between the germline ends. The CDR3 covers 14 residues. Germline CDR1 is KGHSH and CDR2 is LQKENI. CDR3 DNA sequence: TGTGCCAGCTCACCGCACCAATTTAATTCACCCCTCCACTTT. Protein product: CASSPHQFNSPLHF.

V is TRBV7-9 and J is TRBJ2-7, with D perhaps being TRBD1 or TRBD2 (7 bases each). The CDR3 covers 14 residues. Per germline, CDR1 SEHNR and CDR2 FQNEAQ (reference sequence). V was shortened by 3 bases and J by 2 bases, with 11 bases between the two germline ends. The CDR3 loop reads CASSLTGTTYEQYF. CDR3 bases: TGTGCCAGCAGCTTGACAGGGACTACCTACGAGCAGTACTTC.

This clonotype has only a few counts. The chain uses TRBV18 and TRBJ1-5, with D possibly being TRBD1 (6 bases). Germline CDR1 reads KGHSH; CDR2 reads LQKENI. The ends were cut back, 3 bases at V and 2 bases at J, with 14 bases in the middle. This CDR3 has 16 residues. For the CDR3, the DNA is TGTGCCAGCTCACCCCGAAGGGGGGATGGCAATCAGCCCCAGCATTTT. It codes for CASSPRRGDGNQPQHF.